The T cell receptor (beta chain) described here comes from a study of cytomegalovirus exposure and HLA in healthy donors. The PCR was carried out with 60 Vbeta primers and 13 Jbeta primers. The assay was immunoSEQ multiplex PCR, and TCRdb's table has in-frame clones only and misses some. This table holds around 50,000 clones. Germline lookup yields CDR1 SGHVS and CDR2 FNYEAQ. The length of the CDR3 is 16 residues. V was pared by 11 bases and J by 7 bases, with 29 bases between. Sequencing input: PBMCs. The V call is TRBV7-6, the J call TRBJ2-5; weak D call: TRBD2 (6 bases). The TCR originated in a woman in her fifties or sixties in good health and CMV-seropositive. CDR3: CASRPQAGLGLGTQYF. In DNA, the CDR3 is TGTGCCTCACGCCCACAAGCGGGTCTTGGGCTAGGGACCCAGTACTTC.